Listed below are T cell receptor beta chains from one sample, sequenced in a study of blood T cells in healthy people across ages. TCRdb processed the 5' RACE reads anew with MiXCR; each CDR3 protein has one entry. The sample lists 850,000 or so distinct CDR3 sequences, 29% occurring once. Sample: blood. Receptor source: a woman older than 75 in good health. Both conserved end residues are part of each CDR3. The order of the fields is J gene, V gene, clone size, D gene, CDR3 DNA, CDR3 protein. The D gene is left open where the match is weak. Expanded clones get a size class; other rows say once, few or many, or leave the size out.

J: TRBJ1-2; V: TRBV12-3/TRBV12-4; size: many; D: TRBD1; DNA: TGTGCCAGCGGGCCCGACAGGGATCCGGGTGGCTACACCTTC; CDR3: CASGPDRDPGGYTF
J: TRBJ2-5; V: TRBV20-1; size: many; D: TRBD2; DNA: TGCAGTGCTGGGGGGGTAAGGGAGACCCAGTACTTC; CDR3: CSAGGVRETQYF
J: TRBJ2-7; V: TRBV30; size: few; D: -; DNA: TGTGCCTGGAGTGTACTAGGGTCCTACGAGCAGTACTTC; CDR3: CAWSVLGSYEQYF
J: TRBJ2-7; V: TRBV9; size: many; D: -; DNA: TGTGCCAGCAGCGAGGGGACGGGCTACGAGCAGTACTTC; CDR3: CASSEGTGYEQYF
J: TRBJ2-3; V: TRBV3-1; size: once; D: -; DNA: TGTGCCGGCAGCCTCCGAGGGACGGATACGCAGTATTTT; CDR3: CAGSLRGTDTQYF
J: TRBJ1-6; V: TRBV6-5; size: -; D: -; DNA: TGTGCCAGCAGTTACTCCCAGGGTAGCTCCTATAATTCACCCCTCCACTTT; CDR3: CASSYSQGSSYNSPLHF
J: TRBJ1-1; V: TRBV6-6; size: -; D: -; DNA: TGTGCCAGCAGTTACCCCGGCGTTGAAGCTTTCTTT; CDR3: CASSYPGVEAFF
J: TRBJ1-5; V: TRBV2; size: few; D: -; DNA: TGTGCCAGCAGTGAATTCGGCAGGGATCAGCCCCAGCATTTT; CDR3: CASSEFGRDQPQHF
J: TRBJ2-1; V: TRBV6-2/TRBV6-3; size: -; D: -; DNA: TGTGCCAGCAGTTCCCACGATCCGCCCAATGAGCAGTTCTTC; CDR3: CASSSHDPPNEQFF
J: TRBJ1-1; V: TRBV6-1; size: -; D: TRBD1; DNA: TGTGCCAGCAGTGGCGGGACAGGGAACACTGAAGCTTTCTTT; CDR3: CASSGGTGNTEAFF
J: TRBJ2-5; V: TRBV2; size: -; D: TRBD1; DNA: TGTGCCAGCAGTGTTGGGACAGGGGGTCACTTAAGACAGACCCAGTACTTC; CDR3: CASSVGTGGHLRQTQYF
J: TRBJ2-5; V: TRBV20-1; size: few; D: -; DNA: TGCAGTGCTAGTGGAAGGGGCCACCGCCAAGAGACCCAGTACTTC; CDR3: CSASGRGHRQETQYF
J: TRBJ2-7; V: TRBV15; size: many; D: TRBD1; DNA: TGTGCCACCGGGACAGGTAGGACCGAGCAGTACTTC; CDR3: CATGTGRTEQYF
J: TRBJ1-2; V: TRBV3-1; size: -; D: -; DNA: TGTGCCAGCAGCCAAGACAGTGAGGGCTATGGCTACACCTTC; CDR3: CASSQDSEGYGYTF
J: TRBJ1-5; V: TRBV7-2; size: -; D: -; DNA: TGTGCCAGCAGCTTATCGGGGGGACCAGGACAGCCCCAGCATTTT; CDR3: CASSLSGGPGQPQHF